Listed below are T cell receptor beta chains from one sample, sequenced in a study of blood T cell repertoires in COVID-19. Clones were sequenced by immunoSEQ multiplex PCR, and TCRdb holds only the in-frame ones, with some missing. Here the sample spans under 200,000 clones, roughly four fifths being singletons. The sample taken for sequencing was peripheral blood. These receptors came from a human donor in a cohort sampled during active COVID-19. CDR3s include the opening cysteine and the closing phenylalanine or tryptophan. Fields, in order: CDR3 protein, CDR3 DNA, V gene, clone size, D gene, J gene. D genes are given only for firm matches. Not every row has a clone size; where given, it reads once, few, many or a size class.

CASSSYSNQPQHF TGTGCCAGCAGCTCTTATAGCAATCAGCCCCAGCATTTT TRBV7-2 few . TRBJ1-5
CASSLGQGDTGELFF TGTGCCAGCAGCTTGGGACAGGGGGACACCGGGGAGCTGTTTTTT TRBV11-2 . TRBD1 TRBJ2-2
CASSLGGGLTEQYF TGTGCCAGCAGCTTAGGGGGGGGCCTAACCGAGCAGTACTTC TRBV3-1/TRBV3-2 . . TRBJ2-7
CASRLGQGNTEAFF TGTGCCAGCAGACTGGGACAAGGGAACACTGAAGCTTTCTTT TRBV6-5 . . TRBJ1-1
CASSLRDLLAFTF TGTGCCAGCAGCTTACGGGACCTACTAGCTTTCACCTTC TRBV7-2 . . TRBJ1-2
CASSSSLGAIF TGTGCCAGCAGTTCCTCCTTGGGCGCGATCTTT TRBV27 . . TRBJ1-1
CASSLIVAQTGPNQPQHF TGTGCCAGCAGCTTGATCGTAGCTCAAACAGGTCCCAATCAGCCCCAGCATTTT TRBV5-6 . . TRBJ1-5
CASSLGAGGNEQFF TGTGCCAGCAGCTTGGGAGCGGGAGGGAATGAGCAGTTCTTC TRBV5-6 . TRBD2 TRBJ2-1
CASSPMNLAANTEAFF TGTGCCAGCAGCCCCATGAATTTGGCGGCGAACACTGAAGCTTTCTTT TRBV9 . . TRBJ1-1
CASSPQREDIYGYTF TGCGCCAGCAGCCCTCAGAGGGAGGACATTTATGGCTACACCTTC TRBV4-1 once . TRBJ1-2
CASIKMSGGNQPQHF TGTGCCAGCATCAAGATGTCGGGTGGCAATCAGCCCCAGCATTTT TRBV28 . . TRBJ1-5
CASSHRDRGLYEQYF TGTGCCAGCAGTCACCGGGACAGGGGGCTCTACGAGCAGTACTTC TRBV6-2/TRBV6-3 once TRBD1 TRBJ2-7
CASSLRRQGSYEQYF TGTGCCAGCAGCCTAAGGAGACAGGGGAGCTACGAGCAGTACTTC TRBV28 . TRBD1 TRBJ2-7
CASSYSLQGAYQPQHF TGTGCCAGCAGTTACTCGCTGCAGGGGGCTTATCAGCCCCAGCATTTT TRBV6-2/TRBV6-3 . TRBD1 TRBJ1-5
CASSPQLAGGNEQYF TGTGCCAGCAGCCCCCAACTAGCGGGAGGAAACGAGCAGTACTTC TRBV27 few TRBD2 TRBJ2-7
CASSLTGGETQYF TGTGCCAGCAGCTTGACAGGGGGAGAGACCCAGTACTTC TRBV5-5 . TRBD1 TRBJ2-5
CASSPTGGNQPQHF TGTGCCAGCAGCCCAACAGGGGGCAATCAGCCCCAGCATTTT TRBV27 . TRBD1 TRBJ1-5
CASSLGDRGQGFF TGTGCCAGCAGCTTGGGGGACAGGGGGCAGGGTTTCTTT TRBV5-4 . TRBD1 TRBJ1-1
CASSNSEQGYNEQFF TGCGCCAGCAGCAATAGTGAACAGGGGTACAATGAGCAGTTCTTC TRBV4-1 few TRBD1 TRBJ2-1
CASSPWVADSGANVLTF TGCGCCAGCAGTCCATGGGTAGCCGACTCTGGGGCCAACGTCCTGACTTTC TRBV4-3 . . TRBJ2-6
CASEGALTYTEAFF TGTGCCAGCGAGGGGGCGCTAACGTACACTGAAGCTTTCTTT TRBV28 . TRBD1 TRBJ1-1
CATSDLRLSGELFF TGTGCCACCAGTGATTTGCGACTAAGCGGGGAGCTGTTTTTT TRBV24-1 . . TRBJ2-2
CATSSETGDLEAFF TGTGCCACCAGCAGCGAGACAGGGGACCTGGAAGCTTTCTTT TRBV15 . TRBD1 TRBJ1-1
CASRQGYSNQPQHF TGTGCCAGCAGACAGGGGTATAGCAATCAGCCCCAGCATTTT TRBV6-5 . TRBD1 TRBJ1-5
CASSSRGLAGTGELFF TGTGCCAGCAGCTCTCGCGGACTAGCGGGCACCGGGGAGCTGTTTTTT TRBV7-2 . TRBD2 TRBJ2-2
CASNPRGGSTDTQYF TGTGCCAGCAACCCCCGGGGGGGGAGCACAGATACGCAGTATTTT TRBV9 . TRBD2 TRBJ2-3
CASSLGRGNEQYF TGTGCCAGCAGCTTAGGCAGGGGGAACGAGCAGTACTTC TRBV5-6 . TRBD1 TRBJ2-7
CASSLGSSGRVAEAFF TGTGCCAGCAGCCTCGGGAGCTCCGGTAGAGTGGCTGAAGCTTTCTTT TRBV5-5 . . TRBJ1-1
CASSSPLSRGDQPQHF TGTGCCAGCAGTTCACCCCTATCCCGGGGAGATCAGCCCCAGCATTTT TRBV6-2/TRBV6-3 . . TRBJ1-5
CATSDPRQGTLYNEQFF TGTGCCACCAGTGATCCCCGACAGGGAACACTTTACAATGAGCAGTTCTTC TRBV24-1 . TRBD1 TRBJ2-1
CASSPRTAIGANTEAFF TGTGCCAGCAGCCCCAGGACAGCTATTGGGGCGAACACTGAAGCTTTCTTT TRBV14 . . TRBJ1-1
CASSPDRAGEQYF TGTGCCAGCTCACCGGACAGGGCTGGGGAGCAGTACTTC TRBV18 . TRBD1 TRBJ2-7
CASSLERFYGYTF TGTGCCAGCAGCTTAGAACGGTTCTATGGCTACACCTTC TRBV13 few . TRBJ1-2
CASREPGQEAFF TGTGCCAGCAGGGAACCCGGACAGGAAGCTTTCTTT TRBV3-1/TRBV3-2 . . TRBJ1-1
CASRGQNSEQYF TGTGCCAGCAGAGGACAGAATAGCGAGCAGTACTTC TRBV12-3/TRBV12-4 . . TRBJ2-7
CASSTQVWGEQFF TGTGCCAGCAGCACACAGGTTTGGGGTGAGCAGTTCTTC TRBV5-5 . . TRBJ2-1
CASSTYRNTGELFF TGTGCCAGTAGTACATACAGAAACACCGGGGAGCTGTTTTTT TRBV19 . . TRBJ2-2
CASSYERGGTGGQFF TGTGCCAGCAGTTACGAGCGGGGGGGGACCGGAGGGCAGTTCTTC TRBV6-2/TRBV6-3 . TRBD2 TRBJ2-1
CASSLPGRAETQYF TGTGCCAGCAGCCTCCCAGGGAGGGCAGAGACCCAGTACTTC TRBV3-1/TRBV3-2 . TRBD2 TRBJ2-5
CASSQDRGQHGYTF TGCGCCAGCAGCCAAGATCGGGGACAGCATGGCTACACCTTC TRBV4-1 . TRBD1 TRBJ1-2
CASSFQDYGYTF TGTGCCAGCAGTTTCCAGGACTATGGCTACACCTTC TRBV12-3/TRBV12-4 once . TRBJ1-2
CASSSNSNLMNTEAFF TGTGCCAGCAGTTCAAACAGCAATCTGATGAACACTGAAGCTTTCTTT TRBV6-5 . . TRBJ1-1
CASSLFSGRAYEQYF TGTGCCAGCAGCTTATTTAGCGGGAGGGCCTACGAGCAGTACTTC TRBV11-2 once TRBD2 TRBJ2-7
CASSHSGTSGFEQYF TGTGCCAGCAGCCACTCCGGGACTAGCGGGTTCGAGCAGTACTTC TRBV4-2 . TRBD2 TRBJ2-7
CASSAGTGSNQPQHF TGTGCCAGTAGTGCCGGGACAGGGAGCAATCAGCCCCAGCATTTT TRBV19 once TRBD1 TRBJ1-5
CASSAGLAGAETQYF TGCGCCAGCAGTGCAGGGCTAGCGGGGGCAGAGACCCAGTACTTC TRBV10-1 few TRBD2 TRBJ2-5
CASSVGQYQETQYF TGTGCCAGCAGCGTAGGTCAGTACCAAGAGACCCAGTACTTC TRBV9 . . TRBJ2-5
CATRGTSSYNEQFF TGTGCCACCAGGGGGACTAGCTCCTACAATGAGCAGTTCTTC TRBV24-1 . TRBD2 TRBJ2-1
CAISSTGGNYGYTF TGTGCCATCAGTTCGACAGGGGGGAACTATGGCTACACCTTC TRBV10-3 . TRBD1 TRBJ1-2
CATQTSWAMAQYF TGTGCCACCCAGACTAGTTGGGCGATGGCCCAGTACTTC TRBV10-3 . . TRBJ2-5
CAWRVQDAGQGNPSGANVLTF TGTGCCTGGAGAGTTCAGGACGCGGGACAGGGGAACCCCTCTGGGGCCAACGTCCTGACTTTC TRBV30 . TRBD1 TRBJ2-6
CASSLLPDRGSEAFF TGTGCCAGCAGCTTATTGCCGGACAGGGGATCTGAAGCTTTCTTT TRBV7-3 . TRBD1 TRBJ1-1
CASSFDRVNSPLHF TGTGCCAGCAGTTTCGACAGGGTGAATTCACCCCTCCACTTT TRBV6-2/TRBV6-3 . TRBD1 TRBJ1-6